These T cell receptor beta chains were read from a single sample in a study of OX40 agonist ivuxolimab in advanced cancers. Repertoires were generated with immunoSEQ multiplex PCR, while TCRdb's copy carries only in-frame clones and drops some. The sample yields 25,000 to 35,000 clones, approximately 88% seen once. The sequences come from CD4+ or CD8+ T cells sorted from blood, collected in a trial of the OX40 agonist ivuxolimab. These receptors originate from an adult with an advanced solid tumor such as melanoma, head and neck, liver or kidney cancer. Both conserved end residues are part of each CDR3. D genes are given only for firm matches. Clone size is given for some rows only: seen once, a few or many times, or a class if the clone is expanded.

CDR3 protein: CSVETGEVSEQYF; CDR3 DNA: TGCAGCGTTGAGACAGGGGAGGTAAGCGAGCAGTACTTC; clone size: .; D gene: TRBD1; V gene: TRBV29-1; J gene: TRBJ2-7
CDR3 protein: CASSQGTGGSYNEQFF; CDR3 DNA: TGCGCCAGCAGCCAAGGGACAGGGGGCTCCTACAATGAGCAGTTCTTC; clone size: .; D gene: TRBD1; V gene: TRBV4-3; J gene: TRBJ2-1
CDR3 protein: CASSYSAYSPHEQYF; CDR3 DNA: TGTGCCAGCAGTTACTCCGCTTATAGCCCACACGAGCAGTACTTC; clone size: .; D gene: .; V gene: TRBV6-5; J gene: TRBJ2-7
CDR3 protein: CASSLGTILAGVHEQYF; CDR3 DNA: TGCGCCAGCAGCTTGGGAACAATTTTAGCGGGAGTCCACGAGCAGTACTTC; clone size: .; D gene: TRBD2; V gene: TRBV5-1; J gene: TRBJ2-7
CDR3 protein: CASRMGQVFQYGYTF; CDR3 DNA: TGTGCCAGCAGGATGGGACAGGTGTTCCAATATGGCTACACCTTC; clone size: .; D gene: TRBD1; V gene: TRBV28; J gene: TRBJ1-2
CDR3 protein: CASSQESPHSNTGELFF; CDR3 DNA: TGCGCCAGCAGCCAAGAATCCCCACATTCGAACACCGGGGAGCTGTTTTTT; clone size: .; D gene: .; V gene: TRBV4-1; J gene: TRBJ2-2
CDR3 protein: CASSLGLSSYEQYF; CDR3 DNA: TGTGCCAGCAGCTTGGGACTATCTTCCTACGAGCAGTACTTC; clone size: once; D gene: .; V gene: TRBV5-5; J gene: TRBJ2-7
CDR3 protein: CASSIIRDANTEAFF; CDR3 DNA: TGTGCCAGTAGTATCATAAGGGATGCGAACACTGAAGCTTTCTTT; clone size: .; D gene: .; V gene: TRBV19; J gene: TRBJ1-1
CDR3 protein: CASTLPAPNEKLFF; CDR3 DNA: TGTGCCAGCACCCTGCCCGCTCCTAATGAAAAACTGTTTTTT; clone size: .; D gene: .; V gene: TRBV28; J gene: TRBJ1-4
CDR3 protein: CASSQDTATPVAYGYTF; CDR3 DNA: TGCGCCAGCAGCCAAGATACGGCCACCCCTGTAGCCTATGGCTACACCTTC; clone size: .; D gene: .; V gene: TRBV4-3; J gene: TRBJ1-2
CDR3 protein: CASVIGRGGTEAFF; CDR3 DNA: TGTGCCAGTGTGATAGGTCGAGGAGGCACTGAAGCTTTCTTT; clone size: few; D gene: .; V gene: TRBV19; J gene: TRBJ1-1
CDR3 protein: CSVEGSSGRAVYEQYF; CDR3 DNA: TGCAGCGTTGAGGGGTCTAGCGGGAGGGCCGTCTACGAGCAGTACTTC; clone size: .; D gene: TRBD2; V gene: TRBV29-1; J gene: TRBJ2-7
CDR3 protein: CASSPDREEDYTF; CDR3 DNA: TGTGCCAGTAGCCCGGACAGGGAAGAGGACTACACCTTC; clone size: .; D gene: TRBD1; V gene: TRBV19; J gene: TRBJ1-2
CDR3 protein: CASSDRGNEKLFF; CDR3 DNA: TGTGCCAGCTCGGACAGGGGTAATGAAAAACTGTTTTTT; clone size: .; D gene: TRBD1; V gene: TRBV5-4; J gene: TRBJ1-4
CDR3 protein: CATSREGDRNQPQHF; CDR3 DNA: TGTGCCACCAGCAGAGAAGGGGACCGAAATCAGCCCCAGCATTTT; clone size: .; D gene: .; V gene: TRBV15; J gene: TRBJ1-5
CDR3 protein: CASSYFSGEGETQYF; CDR3 DNA: TGTGCCAGCAGTTACTTTAGCGGGGAGGGGGAGACCCAGTACTTC; clone size: .; D gene: TRBD2; V gene: TRBV6-6; J gene: TRBJ2-5
CDR3 protein: CASIGSEAFF; CDR3 DNA: TGTGCCAGCATCGGTTCTGAAGCTTTCTTT; clone size: .; D gene: .; V gene: TRBV6-5; J gene: TRBJ1-1
CDR3 protein: CASSLSINQPQHF; CDR3 DNA: TGCGCCAGCAGCTTAAGCATTAATCAGCCCCAGCATTTT; clone size: once; D gene: .; V gene: TRBV5-1; J gene: TRBJ1-5
CDR3 protein: CASSQVRLTSGDYEQYF; CDR3 DNA: TGCGCCAGCAGCCAAGTAAGGCTGACTAGCGGGGACTACGAGCAGTACTTC; clone size: .; D gene: TRBD2; V gene: TRBV4-1; J gene: TRBJ2-7
CDR3 protein: CSARRADTQYF; CDR3 DNA: TGCAGTGCTAGAAGGGCAGATACGCAGTATTTT; clone size: .; D gene: .; V gene: TRBV20-1; J gene: TRBJ2-3
CDR3 protein: CASRGQLETEAFF; CDR3 DNA: TGTGCCAGCAGGGGACAGTTGGAGACTGAAGCTTTCTTT; clone size: .; D gene: TRBD1; V gene: TRBV28; J gene: TRBJ1-1
CDR3 protein: CASSLKGGLTEGYTF; CDR3 DNA: TGTGCCAGCAGCTTAAAAGGGGGGCTAACGGAGGGCTACACCTTC; clone size: .; D gene: .; V gene: TRBV7-8; J gene: TRBJ1-2
CDR3 protein: CASSQGSYNEQFF; CDR3 DNA: TGCGCCAGCAGCCAGGGTTCCTACAATGAGCAGTTCTTC; clone size: .; D gene: .; V gene: TRBV10-1; J gene: TRBJ2-1
CDR3 protein: CASSFRTEPNEKLFF; CDR3 DNA: TGTGCCAGCAGCTTCCGGACAGAACCTAATGAAAAACTGTTTTTT; clone size: .; D gene: .; V gene: TRBV9; J gene: TRBJ1-4
CDR3 protein: CAWSVVGRQETQYF; CDR3 DNA: TGTGCCTGGAGTGTGGTTGGACGGCAAGAGACCCAGTACTTC; clone size: once; D gene: .; V gene: TRBV30; J gene: TRBJ2-5
CDR3 protein: CASKIDGLAAYEQYF; CDR3 DNA: TGTGCCAGCAAGATAGATGGACTAGCGGCCTACGAGCAGTACTTC; clone size: few; D gene: TRBD2; V gene: TRBV6-5; J gene: TRBJ2-7
CDR3 protein: CASSQGPGQGNSPLHF; CDR3 DNA: TGCGCCAGCAGCCAAGGCCCCGGACAGGGAAATTCACCCCTCCACTTT; clone size: .; D gene: TRBD1; V gene: TRBV4-3; J gene: TRBJ1-6
CDR3 protein: CASSLWGRGYSYEQYF; CDR3 DNA: TGTGCCAGCAGTTTATGGGGAAGGGGGTACTCCTACGAGCAGTACTTC; clone size: .; D gene: .; V gene: TRBV28; J gene: TRBJ2-7
CDR3 protein: CASRLDRLAAQHF; CDR3 DNA: TGTGCCAGCAGACTTGACAGGTTGGCTGCCCAGCATTTT; clone size: .; D gene: .; V gene: TRBV27; J gene: TRBJ1-5
CDR3 protein: CASSLSAGGYNEQFF; CDR3 DNA: TGTGCCAGTAGTCTTTCGGCGGGAGGTTACAATGAGCAGTTCTTC; clone size: once; D gene: TRBD2; V gene: TRBV19; J gene: TRBJ2-1
CDR3 protein: CASSQDRGPYEQYF; CDR3 DNA: TGCGCCAGCAGCCAAGACAGGGGCCCCTACGAGCAGTACTTC; clone size: .; D gene: .; V gene: TRBV4-3; J gene: TRBJ2-7
CDR3 protein: CASSEGLAGGNEQFF; CDR3 DNA: TGTGCCAGCAGTGAAGGCCTAGCGGGAGGGAATGAGCAGTTCTTC; clone size: .; D gene: TRBD2; V gene: TRBV6-4; J gene: TRBJ2-1
CDR3 protein: CASSPQGTASGELFF; CDR3 DNA: TGTGCCAGCTCACCACAGGGGACAGCGTCCGGGGAGCTGTTTTTT; clone size: .; D gene: TRBD1; V gene: TRBV18; J gene: TRBJ2-2
CDR3 protein: CASSYVAGNYGYTF; CDR3 DNA: TGTGCCAGCAGTTATGTGGCAGGAAACTATGGCTACACCTTC; clone size: .; D gene: .; V gene: TRBV6-5; J gene: TRBJ1-2
CDR3 protein: CASSYNQYQETQYF; CDR3 DNA: TGTGCCAGCAGTTACAACCAGTACCAAGAGACCCAGTACTTC; clone size: .; D gene: .; V gene: TRBV6-5; J gene: TRBJ2-5
CDR3 protein: CASSIRDLYEQYF; CDR3 DNA: TGTGCCAGTAGTATCCGGGACCTCTACGAGCAGTACTTC; clone size: .; D gene: .; V gene: TRBV19; J gene: TRBJ2-7
CDR3 protein: CASSFPAADIGTDTQYF; CDR3 DNA: TGCGCCAGCAGCTTCCCCGCCGCAGACATTGGCACAGATACGCAGTATTTT; clone size: .; D gene: .; V gene: TRBV5-1; J gene: TRBJ2-3
CDR3 protein: CASSPGPTATQYF; CDR3 DNA: TGTGCCAGCAGTCCGGGGCCGACAGCGACCCAGTACTTC; clone size: .; D gene: .; V gene: TRBV6-5; J gene: TRBJ2-5
CDR3 protein: CASSGGQGAGETQYF; CDR3 DNA: TGTGCCAGCAGCGGCGGACAGGGGGCGGGAGAGACCCAGTACTTC; clone size: few; D gene: TRBD1; V gene: TRBV9; J gene: TRBJ2-5
CDR3 protein: CASSSLYTEAFF; CDR3 DNA: TGTGCCAGCAGCTCGCTCTACACTGAAGCTTTCTTT; clone size: .; D gene: .; V gene: TRBV7-4; J gene: TRBJ1-1
CDR3 protein: CSALGQGAPNEQFF; CDR3 DNA: TGCAGCGCGCTGGGACAGGGGGCGCCCAATGAGCAGTTCTTC; clone size: .; D gene: TRBD1; V gene: TRBV29-1; J gene: TRBJ2-1
CDR3 protein: CASSLDSGFSDNEQFF; CDR3 DNA: TGTGCCAGCAGCTTAGATAGTGGGTTTAGCGACAATGAGCAGTTCTTC; clone size: .; D gene: .; V gene: TRBV11-3; J gene: TRBJ2-1
CDR3 protein: CASSFPSGDRTDTQYF; CDR3 DNA: TGTGCCAGCAGCTTCCCTAGCGGGGACCGCACAGATACGCAGTATTTT; clone size: .; D gene: TRBD2; V gene: TRBV13; J gene: TRBJ2-3
CDR3 protein: CASSYGTGGELFF; CDR3 DNA: TGTGCCAGCAGTTACGGGACAGGCGGGGAGCTGTTTTTT; clone size: .; D gene: TRBD1; V gene: TRBV6-5; J gene: TRBJ2-2
CDR3 protein: CASSFGQGNYEQYF; CDR3 DNA: TGTGCCAGCAGTTTCGGACAGGGGAATTACGAGCAGTACTTC; clone size: .; D gene: TRBD1; V gene: TRBV6-5; J gene: TRBJ2-7
CDR3 protein: CASTMGGRLNEKLFF; CDR3 DNA: TGTGCCAGCACTATGGGGGGCAGGCTTAATGAAAAACTGTTTTTT; clone size: once; D gene: .; V gene: TRBV5-4; J gene: TRBJ1-4
CDR3 protein: CSVETGSNTEAFF; CDR3 DNA: TGCAGCGTTGAAACAGGGTCGAACACTGAAGCTTTCTTT; clone size: .; D gene: .; V gene: TRBV29-1; J gene: TRBJ1-1
CDR3 protein: CASSLGREPTYEQYF; CDR3 DNA: TGTGCCAGCAGCTTGGGGCGGGAGCCCACCTACGAGCAGTACTTC; clone size: .; D gene: TRBD2; V gene: TRBV5-5; J gene: TRBJ2-7
CDR3 protein: CASSSLLGPYGYTF; CDR3 DNA: TGTGCCAGCAGCTCTCTCCTTGGGCCCTATGGCTACACCTTC; clone size: .; D gene: .; V gene: TRBV5-6; J gene: TRBJ1-2
CDR3 protein: CAWSAGTAIYEQYF; CDR3 DNA: TGTGCCTGGAGTGCAGGGACAGCGATCTACGAGCAGTACTTC; clone size: .; D gene: TRBD1; V gene: TRBV30; J gene: TRBJ2-7
CDR3 protein: CASSEIPSGRANTGELFF; CDR3 DNA: TGTGCCAGCAGCGAAATACCCAGCGGGAGGGCAAACACCGGGGAGCTGTTTTTT; clone size: .; D gene: TRBD2; V gene: TRBV5-4; J gene: TRBJ2-2
CDR3 protein: CSVSTGELFF; CDR3 DNA: TGCAGCGTTTCCACGGGGGAGCTGTTTTTT; clone size: .; D gene: .; V gene: TRBV29-1; J gene: TRBJ2-2
CDR3 protein: CASSQATDTQYF; CDR3 DNA: TGTGCCAGCAGCCAAGCCACAGATACGCAGTATTTT; clone size: .; D gene: .; V gene: TRBV4-2; J gene: TRBJ2-3
CDR3 protein: CASSQVVRGASGQPQHF; CDR3 DNA: TGCGCCAGCAGCCAAGTAGTACGGGGGGCAAGTGGCCAGCCCCAGCATTTT; clone size: .; D gene: .; V gene: TRBV4-1; J gene: TRBJ1-5
CDR3 protein: CASSAPGRTSNEQFF; CDR3 DNA: TGTGCCAGCAGCGCACCGGGACGGACTTCCAATGAGCAGTTCTTC; clone size: .; D gene: .; V gene: TRBV7-3; J gene: TRBJ2-1
CDR3 protein: CASSLSGIYEQYF; CDR3 DNA: TGCGCCAGCAGCTTGTCGGGAATCTACGAGCAGTACTTC; clone size: .; D gene: .; V gene: TRBV5-1; J gene: TRBJ2-7
CDR3 protein: CASSSSGAGANVLTF; CDR3 DNA: TGCGCCAGCAGCTCCTCAGGGGCTGGGGCCAACGTCCTGACTTTC; clone size: .; D gene: .; V gene: TRBV5-1; J gene: TRBJ2-6
CDR3 protein: CASSLSPRGAGNQPQHF; CDR3 DNA: TGTGCCAGCAGTTTATCTCCCAGGGGCGCAGGCAATCAGCCCCAGCATTTT; clone size: .; D gene: .; V gene: TRBV27; J gene: TRBJ1-5
CDR3 protein: CASSQAGFGNQPQHF; CDR3 DNA: TGTGCCAGCAGCCAAGCAGGGTTTGGCAATCAGCCCCAGCATTTT; clone size: .; D gene: .; V gene: TRBV14; J gene: TRBJ1-5